Reported below is one T cell receptor beta chain. Reverse transcription of roughly 0.5 to 1 ug RNA was carried out with random hexamers. Multiplex immunoSEQ PCR targeted 54 Vbeta and 13 Jbeta TCR beta segments. From the immunoSEQ multiplex PCR reads, TCRdb called clonotypes with MiXCR, one entry per CDR3 protein. The table includes 150,000 to 200,000 distinct CDR3 sequences, about 93% detected once. The data originate from a study of CD8 T cells in Susac syndrome. This CDR3 is 16 amino acids long. V lost 3 bases to trimming and J lost 0 bases, with 17 bases between them. CDR1 SQVTM and CDR2 ANQGSEA come from the germline V gene.

This TCR was recovered from a human donor in good health. Sequenced sample: CD4+ T cells from PBMCs. The genes are TRBV29-1 and TRBJ1-1; D ambiguous. The CDR3: CSVEGFYGEMNTEAFF. CDR3 coding DNA: TGCAGCGTTGAGGGGTTTTACGGCGAGATGAACACTGAAGCTTTCTTT.